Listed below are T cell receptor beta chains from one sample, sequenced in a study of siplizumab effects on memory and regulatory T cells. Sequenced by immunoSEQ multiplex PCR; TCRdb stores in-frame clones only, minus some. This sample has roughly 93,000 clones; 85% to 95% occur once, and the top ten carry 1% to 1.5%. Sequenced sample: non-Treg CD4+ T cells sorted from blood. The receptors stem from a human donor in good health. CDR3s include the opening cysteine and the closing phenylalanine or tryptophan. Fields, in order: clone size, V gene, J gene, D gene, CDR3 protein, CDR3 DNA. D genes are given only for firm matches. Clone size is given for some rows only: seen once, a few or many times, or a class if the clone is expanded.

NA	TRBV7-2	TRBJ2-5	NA	CASSLMGVALETQYF	TGTGCCAGCAGCCTAATGGGGGTAGCCCTAGAGACCCAGTACTTC
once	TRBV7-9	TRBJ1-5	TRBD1	CASSALGQGSNQPQHF	TGTGCCAGCAGCGCTCTGGGACAGGGTAGCAATCAGCCCCAGCATTTT
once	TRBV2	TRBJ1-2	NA	CASSDGRGIVGYTF	TGTGCCAGCAGTGACGGCAGGGGAATCGTTGGCTACACCTTC
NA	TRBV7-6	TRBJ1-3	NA	CASSLASGTRSGNTIYF	TGTGCCAGCAGCTTAGCGTCCGGCACCCGCTCTGGAAACACCATATATTTT
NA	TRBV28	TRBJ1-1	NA	CASSFPSRGEAFF	TGTGCCAGCAGTTTCCCCTCGAGGGGAGAAGCTTTCTTT
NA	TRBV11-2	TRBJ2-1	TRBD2	CASSPTSGARHEQFF	TGTGCCAGCAGCCCTACTAGCGGGGCAAGGCATGAGCAGTTCTTC
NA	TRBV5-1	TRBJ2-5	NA	CASSDTPVAGGRGETQYF	TGCGCCAGCAGCGACACCCCTGTGGCCGGCGGCAGGGGAGAGACCCAGTACTTC
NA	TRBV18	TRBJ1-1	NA	CASSPERTEAFF	TGTGCCAGCTCACCCGAAAGGACTGAAGCTTTCTTT
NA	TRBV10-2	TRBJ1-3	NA	CASSGASGNTIYF	TGCGCCAGCAGTGGGGCGTCTGGAAACACCATATATTTT
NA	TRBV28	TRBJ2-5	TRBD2	CASSLAGLADQETQYF	TGTGCCAGCAGTTTAGCTGGGCTAGCGGATCAAGAGACCCAGTACTTC
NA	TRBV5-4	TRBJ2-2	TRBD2	CASTQGGLAGDTGELFF	TGTGCCAGCACCCAAGGGGGGCTAGCGGGAGACACCGGGGAGCTGTTTTTT
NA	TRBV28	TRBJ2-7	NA	CASSRPPRTYEQYF	TGTGCCAGCAGTCGACCCCCTCGTACCTACGAGCAGTACTTC
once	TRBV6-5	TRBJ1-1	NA	CASSYGGSGGNTEAFF	TGTGCCAGCAGTTACGGGGGGAGCGGCGGGAACACTGAAGCTTTCTTT
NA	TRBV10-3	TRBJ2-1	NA	CAISEATTLGYEQFF	TGTGCCATCAGTGAAGCGACTACCCTTGGCTATGAGCAGTTCTTC
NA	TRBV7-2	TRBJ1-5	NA	CASSLVGRDVRQPQHF	TGTGCCAGCAGCTTAGTCGGTCGGGACGTCCGTCAGCCCCAGCATTTT
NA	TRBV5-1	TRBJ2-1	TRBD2	CASSRRLAAYNEQFF	TGCGCCAGCAGCCGAAGACTAGCAGCCTACAATGAGCAGTTCTTC
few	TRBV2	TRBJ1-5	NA	CASRGGSQPQHF	TGTGCCAGCAGGGGTGGAAGTCAGCCCCAGCATTTT
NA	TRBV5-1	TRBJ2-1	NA	CASSADLYNEQFF	TGCGCCAGCAGCGCAGACTTGTACAATGAGCAGTTCTTC
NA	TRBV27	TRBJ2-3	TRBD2	CASSLLELAGRTDTQYF	TGTGCCAGCAGTTTGTTGGAACTAGCGGGACGGACAGATACGCAGTATTTT
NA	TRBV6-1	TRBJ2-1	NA	CASSERTSSYNEQFF	TGTGCCAGCTCCGAAAGGACTTCTTCCTACAATGAGCAGTTCTTC
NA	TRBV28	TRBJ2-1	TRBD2	CASRTPGLADNEQFF	TGTGCCAGCAGAACCCCGGGACTAGCGGACAATGAGCAGTTCTTC
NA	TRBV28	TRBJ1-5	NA	CASSNSPGNQPQHF	TGTGCCAGCAGTAACAGCCCTGGCAATCAGCCCCAGCATTTT
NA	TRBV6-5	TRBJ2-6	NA	CASSGRSGANVLTF	TGTGCCAGCAGCGGAAGGTCTGGGGCCAACGTCCTGACTTTC
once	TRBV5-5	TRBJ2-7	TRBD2	CASSPRGGTSGSYEQYF	TGTGCCAGCAGCCCCCGGGGAGGGACTAGCGGCTCCTACGAGCAGTACTTC
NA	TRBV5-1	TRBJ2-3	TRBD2	CASSSGLAVTDTQYF	TGCGCCAGCAGCAGTGGACTAGCGGTTACAGATACGCAGTATTTT
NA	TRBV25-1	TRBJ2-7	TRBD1	CASSDPSWDRVYEQYF	TGTGCCAGCAGTGACCCCTCCTGGGACAGGGTTTACGAGCAGTACTTC
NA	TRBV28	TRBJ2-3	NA	CASSDSRTDTQYF	TGTGCCAGCAGTGACAGTAGAACAGATACGCAGTATTTT
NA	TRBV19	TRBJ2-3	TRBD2	CASRQLAGGDTQYF	TGTGCCAGTAGACAACTAGCGGGAGGAGATACGCAGTATTTT
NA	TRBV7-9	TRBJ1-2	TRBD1	CASSLATGGYYGYTF	TGTGCCAGCAGCTTAGCAACAGGGGGGTACTATGGCTACACCTTC
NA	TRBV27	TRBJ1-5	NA	CASSLTVSNQPQHF	TGTGCCAGCAGTCTTACAGTGAGCAATCAGCCCCAGCATTTT
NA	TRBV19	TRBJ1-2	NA	CASSIRGDNYGYTF	TGTGCCAGTAGTATAAGGGGGGATAACTATGGCTACACCTTC
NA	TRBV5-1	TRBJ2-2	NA	CASSYRVAVNTGELFF	TGCGCCAGCAGCTACCGGGTAGCGGTCAACACCGGGGAGCTGTTTTTT
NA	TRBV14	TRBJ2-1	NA	CASSQGGVYNEQFF	TGTGCCAGCAGCCAAGGCGGGGTCTACAATGAGCAGTTCTTC
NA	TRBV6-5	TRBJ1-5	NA	CASGTGIQPQHF	TGTGCCAGCGGCACTGGTATTCAGCCCCAGCATTTT
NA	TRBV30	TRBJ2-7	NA	CAWATGRYKQYF	TGTGCCTGGGCGACAGGCCGCTACAAGCAGTACTTC
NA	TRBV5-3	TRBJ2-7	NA	CARNLNSGEQYF	TGTGCCAGAAACTTGAATTCGGGGGAGCAGTACTTC
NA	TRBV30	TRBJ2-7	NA	CAWSPGYEQYF	TGTGCCTGGAGTCCAGGCTACGAGCAGTACTTC
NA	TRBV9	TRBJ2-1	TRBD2	CASSPRLAGYNEQFF	TGTGCCAGCAGCCCACGACTAGCGGGGTACAATGAGCAGTTCTTC
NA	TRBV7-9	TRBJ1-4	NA	CASSDTGDEKLFF	TGTGCCAGCAGCGACACCGGGGACGAAAAACTGTTTTTT
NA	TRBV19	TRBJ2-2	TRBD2	CASSLLAGVTGELFF	TGTGCCAGTAGCCTACTAGCGGGAGTAACCGGGGAGCTGTTTTTT
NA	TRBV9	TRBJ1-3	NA	CASSVVDPGNTIYF	TGTGCCAGCAGCGTAGTTGATCCTGGAAACACCATATATTTT
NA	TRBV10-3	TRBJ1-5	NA	CASSDTHSNQPQHF	TGTGCCAGCAGCGACACACATAGCAATCAGCCCCAGCATTTT
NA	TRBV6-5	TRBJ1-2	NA	CASSSRGWMDYGYTF	TGTGCCAGCAGTTCACGAGGGTGGATGGACTATGGCTACACCTTC
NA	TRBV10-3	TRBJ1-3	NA	CAISEGNTIYF	TGTGCCATCAGTGAGGGAAACACCATATATTTT
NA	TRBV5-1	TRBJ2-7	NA	CASSLEPSSYEQYF	TGCGCCAGCAGCTTGGAACCTTCCTCCTACGAGCAGTACTTC
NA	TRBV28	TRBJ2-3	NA	CASSLFGGMGADTQYF	TGTGCCAGCAGTTTGTTCGGCGGGATGGGAGCAGATACGCAGTATTTT
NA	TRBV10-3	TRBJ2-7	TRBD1	CATERKGQGNYEQYF	TGTGCCACAGAAAGGAAGGGACAGGGGAACTACGAGCAGTACTTC
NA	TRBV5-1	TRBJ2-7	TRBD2	CASSPGGLGDEQYF	TGCGCCAGCAGCCCCGGGGGACTAGGGGACGAGCAGTACTTC
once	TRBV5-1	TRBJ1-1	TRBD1	CASSPGTANTEAFF	TGCGCCAGCAGCCCTGGGACAGCGAACACTGAAGCTTTCTTT
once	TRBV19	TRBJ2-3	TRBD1	CASSTGQGVTDTQYF	TGTGCCAGTAGTACGGGACAGGGAGTCACAGATACGCAGTATTTT
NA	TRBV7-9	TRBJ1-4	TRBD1	CASSFLTGGTPNEKLFF	TGTGCCAGCAGCTTCCTTACAGGGGGCACCCCTAATGAAAAACTGTTTTTT
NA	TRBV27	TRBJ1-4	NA	CASSLERNEKLFF	TGTGCCAGCAGTTTGGAGCGGAATGAAAAACTGTTTTTT
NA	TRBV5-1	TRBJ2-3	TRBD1	CASSLDRGFTDTQYF	TGCGCCAGCAGTCTCGACAGGGGATTCACAGATACGCAGTATTTT
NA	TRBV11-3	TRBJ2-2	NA	CASRRPGGELFF	TGTGCCAGCAGAAGGCCCGGGGGGGAGCTGTTTTTT
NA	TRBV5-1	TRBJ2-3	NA	CASSLDWGRTDTQYF	TGCGCCAGCAGCTTGGATTGGGGCCGCACAGATACGCAGTATTTT
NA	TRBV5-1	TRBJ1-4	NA	CASSPGPSNEKLFF	TGCGCCAGCAGCCCAGGACCGAGTAATGAAAAACTGTTTTTT
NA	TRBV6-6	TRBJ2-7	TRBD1	CASSYSGTENYEQYF	TGTGCCAGCAGTTATTCGGGGACAGAAAACTACGAGCAGTACTTC